This paragraph reports one TCR beta chain. What antigen it recognizes has not been identified. Per-base quality was not reported, and no clone a single base away is much larger than it. The data were obtained in a study of cytomegalovirus exposure and HLA in healthy donors (dated by TCRdb to the late 2010s). For the study in its entirety: The roughly 670 repertoires of the first cohort and the 120 or so validation repertoires were produced on the same platform, according to a later analysis. The aim of the study was to test whether cataloging public T cell receptors could identify signatures of past pathogen exposure. In addition to the first cohort of 666 subjects, a separate validation cohort of some 120 different subjects was used. The study combined high-throughput TCR immunosequencing, statistical association of individual TCRs with disease status, and machine learning to predict cytomegalovirus infection status.

Donors formed part of the validation cohort, which comprised 120 or so subjects and was distinct from the first cohort of under 800 subjects. Points the paper makes about the study in general: Across donors, most TCR sequences were observed very rarely, whereas some public TCRs were present in many individuals. Subsequent analysis determined that TCRs grouped into clusters in the first cohort also showed a tendency toward co-occurrence across the roughly 110 validation repertoires, and 94% of cluster scores exceeded 0. A total of 150 to 200 TCR beta chains were listed by the study as associated with cytomegalovirus. Cytomegalovirus status was reported to be diagnosed by the classifier with high specificity and sensitivity in both the original and validation cohorts. According to the authors, the approach could potentially be generalized to other disease states and immunological phenotypes. A later analysis lacked HLA typing for the validation cohort, so it scored co-occurrence in that cohort across all 120 or so repertoires. Three of the identified cytomegalovirus-associated TCR beta chains were confirmed in vitro to be specific for cytomegalovirus antigens.

The V end gives up 4 bases and the J end 7 bases, leaving 5 bases in the junction not matched to a gene. The germline V gene specifies SGHTA as CDR1 and FQGNSA as CDR2. The CDR3, cysteine through phenylalanine, is 15 amino acids long. Only the CDR3 DNA stays, 45 bases, in frame from base 1. Libraries were constructed by the immunoSEQ multiplex PCR assay. The paper's data handling went like this. To diagnose cytomegalovirus status from the catalog of TCR beta chain sequences, a statistical classification framework was built. TCRdb retrieved this table from immuneACCESS and kept in-frame rearrangements only. Not all clones are present; in checked studies, unresolved V genes account for under half, and no reason is known for the remainder. That table gives V, J and clone size, and the DNA gave D and trimming. Within this sample are 250,000 or so clones, with roughly 90% of them counted one time only. The ten largest clones take up more than 10% of the sample.

The sample comprised PBMCs. The TCR originated in a young man in good health and CMV-seropositive. The rearranged chain carries TRBV7-2 and TRBJ1-5; 12 of the junction bases match TRBD1. The nucleotide sequence reads as follows: TGTGCCAGCAGCTGGGGGACAGGGGGCGGGCAGCCCCAGCATTTT. This encodes CASSWGTGGGQPQHF.